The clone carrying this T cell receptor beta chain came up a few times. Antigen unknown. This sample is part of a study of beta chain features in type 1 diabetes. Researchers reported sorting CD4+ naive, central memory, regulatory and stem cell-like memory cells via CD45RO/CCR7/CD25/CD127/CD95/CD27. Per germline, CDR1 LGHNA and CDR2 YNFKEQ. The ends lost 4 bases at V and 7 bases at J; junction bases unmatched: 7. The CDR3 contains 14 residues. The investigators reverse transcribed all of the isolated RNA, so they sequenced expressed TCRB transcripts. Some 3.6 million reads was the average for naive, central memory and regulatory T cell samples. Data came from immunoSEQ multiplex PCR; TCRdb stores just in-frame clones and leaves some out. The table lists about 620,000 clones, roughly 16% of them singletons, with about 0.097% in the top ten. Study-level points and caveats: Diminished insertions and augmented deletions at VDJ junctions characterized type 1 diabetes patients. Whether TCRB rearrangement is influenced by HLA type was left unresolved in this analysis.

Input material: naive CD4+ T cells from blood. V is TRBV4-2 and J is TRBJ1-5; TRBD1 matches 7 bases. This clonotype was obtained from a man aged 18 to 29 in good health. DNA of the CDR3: TGTGCCAGCAGCCGCGAACAGGGGTCCCAGCCCCAGCATTTT. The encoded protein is CASSREQGSQPQHF.